The rows below give T cell receptor beta chains drawn from one sample of a study of memory CD4+ T cells and cytomegalovirus serostatus. Only in-frame clones appear in the TCRdb table, and some are missing; sequencing was by immunoSEQ multiplex PCR. Of fewer than 75,000 clones detected, 70% to 80% appear once; the ten largest clones hold 0.75% to 0.85%. The sample consisted of memory CD4+ T cells from blood. The receptors derive from an adult in good health and CMV-seronegative. The CDR3 runs from the conserved cysteine through the conserved F or W. D genes are given only for firm matches. Size is stated for part of the rows, as once, few or many counts, or as a class when the clone is expanded.

>TRBD1|-|TRBJ1-5|TRBV6-5
TGTGCCAGCAGGGGACAGGGTTTTAATCAGCCCCAGCATTTT
CASRGQGFNQPQHF
>-|-|TRBJ1-4|TRBV9
TGTGCCAGCAGCGTTAACAGGCGTCCTAATGAAAAACTGTTTTTT
CASSVNRRPNEKLFF
>-|-|TRBJ2-5|TRBV5-1
TGCGCCAGCAGCGAGGGTTCCCAAGAGACCCAGTACTTC
CASSEGSQETQYF
>-|-|TRBJ2-5|TRBV5-1
TGCGCCAGCCAGCTAGACCGGGGCCTCCAGTACTTC
CASQLDRGLQYF
>-|once|TRBJ2-7|TRBV20-1
TGCAGTGCAAGGATCTGGGACGAGCAGTACTTC
CSARIWDEQYF
>-|-|TRBJ2-7|TRBV6-1
TGTGCCAGCACCCAGGCTGTCGACGAGCAGTACTTC
CASTQAVDEQYF
>-|-|TRBJ2-3|TRBV5-1
TGCGCCAGCAGCTCGGATGGGGTCCGCACAGATACGCAGTATTTT
CASSSDGVRTDTQYF
>TRBD1|-|TRBJ2-7|TRBV28
TGTGCCAGCAGTGCCCCGGGACAGGTGATGTCCGAGCAGTACTTC
CASSAPGQVMSEQYF
>-|-|TRBJ1-2|TRBV18
TGTGCCAGCTCACCAAGAACAAGGGACTATGGCTACACCTTC
CASSPRTRDYGYTF
>-|-|TRBJ1-5|TRBV30
TGTGCCTGGAGTGTGGACGGACCAAATCAGCCCCAGCATTTT
CAWSVDGPNQPQHF
>-|-|TRBJ1-5|TRBV19
TGTGCCAGTAGAGGGGAAGTTCAGCCCCAGCATTTT
CASRGEVQPQHF
>-|few|TRBJ2-2|TRBV2
TGTGCCAGCAGTGTGCTGGGAGCCAACACCGGGGAGCTGTTTTTT
CASSVLGANTGELFF
>TRBD2|few|TRBJ2-5|TRBV5-1
TGCGCCAGCAGTTCCTCGGGTAGCGGGGTAGGAGAGACCCAGTACTTC
CASSSSGSGVGETQYF
>-|few|TRBJ2-3|TRBV6-4
TGTGCCAGCGGGGAGGGACACACAGATACGCAGTATTTT
CASGEGHTDTQYF
>TRBD1|-|TRBJ2-7|TRBV7-9
TGTGCCAGCAGCTTGTATAGAGACAGGGAACAGTACTTC
CASSLYRDREQYF
>-|few|TRBJ2-7|TRBV28
TGTGCCAGCAGTTTATACTTTTCCTACGAGCAGTACTTC
CASSLYFSYEQYF
>-|-|TRBJ2-1|TRBV2
TGTGCCAGCAGTGGAGAGGGCGGTTCCTACAATGAGCAGTTCTTC
CASSGEGGSYNEQFF
>TRBD2|-|TRBJ2-3|TRBV14
TGTGCCAGCAGCCTAAATCTTCGGGCTAGCGGGGCCACAGATACGCAGTATTTT
CASSLNLRASGATDTQYF
>-|-|TRBJ1-5|TRBV6-6
TGTGCCAGCAGTTACGGGGGGGCCTCGTCTCAGCCCCAGCATTTT
CASSYGGASSQPQHF
>TRBD1|few|TRBJ2-2|TRBV11-2
TGTGCCAGCAAGATACAGGGGATCGGGGAGCTGTTTTTT
CASKIQGIGELFF
>-|few|TRBJ1-2|TRBV13
TGTGCCAGCAGCCCCGGACAGTTAAACTATGGCTACACCTTC
CASSPGQLNYGYTF
>-|-|TRBJ2-5|TRBV18
TGTGCCAGCTCACCAGGACAGTACACCCAAGAGACCCAGTACTTC
CASSPGQYTQETQYF
>-|-|TRBJ2-1|TRBV2
TGTGCCAGCACTAGGACAAACTCCTACAATGAGCAGTTCTTC
CASTRTNSYNEQFF
>-|-|TRBJ2-3|TRBV5-1
TGCGCCAGCAGCTTGCAAGCGGCGAGCACAGATACGCAGTATTTT
CASSLQAASTDTQYF
>-|-|TRBJ1-4|TRBV7-3
TGTGCCAGCAGCTTATATCCGGGTGAAAAACTGTTTTTT
CASSLYPGEKLFF
>TRBD1|-|TRBJ2-5|TRBV7-6
TGTGCCAGCAGCCGGACAGGGGGCCGAGAGACCCAGTACTTC
CASSRTGGRETQYF
>TRBD2|-|TRBJ2-5|TRBV28
TGTGCCAGCAGTTTACCTAGCGGGAAGGGAGAGACCCAGTACTTC
CASSLPSGKGETQYF
>-|-|TRBJ1-5|TRBV12-5
TGTGCTAGTGGTTCCACTGAGGAATCAGCCCCAGTCAATTTT
CASGSTEESAPVNF
>-|-|TRBJ2-7|TRBV18
TGTGCCAGCTCAGTAAGGGGCGGGTACGAGCAGTACTTC
CASSVRGGYEQYF
>-|-|TRBJ2-5|TRBV9
TGTGCCAGCAGCCCCACCGCCAGGGGGGACGAAGAGACCCAGTACTTC
CASSPTARGDEETQYF